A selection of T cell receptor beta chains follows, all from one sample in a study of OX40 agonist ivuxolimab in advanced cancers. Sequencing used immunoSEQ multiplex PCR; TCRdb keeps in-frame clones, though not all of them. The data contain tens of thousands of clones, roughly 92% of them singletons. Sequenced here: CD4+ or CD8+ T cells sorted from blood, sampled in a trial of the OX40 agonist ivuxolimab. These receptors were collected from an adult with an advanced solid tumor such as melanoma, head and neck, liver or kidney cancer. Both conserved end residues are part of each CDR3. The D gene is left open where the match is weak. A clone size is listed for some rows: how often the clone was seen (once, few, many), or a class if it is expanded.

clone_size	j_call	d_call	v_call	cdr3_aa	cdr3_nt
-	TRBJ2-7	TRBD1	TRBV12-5	CASGFGISETGTVLEQYF	TGTGCTAGTGGTTTTGGAATTTCGGAGACCGGGACAGTCTTGGAGCAGTACTTC
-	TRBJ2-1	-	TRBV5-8	CASSLAWGSYNEQFF	TGTGCCAGCAGCTTGGCTTGGGGTTCCTACAATGAGCAGTTCTTC
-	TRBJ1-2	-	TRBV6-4	CASSDSMGHPDGYTF	TGTGCCAGCAGTGACTCGATGGGTCACCCTGATGGCTACACCTTC
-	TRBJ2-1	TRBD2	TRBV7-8	CASSGLAGGPGEQFF	TGTGCCAGCAGCGGACTAGCGGGGGGTCCGGGTGAGCAGTTCTTC
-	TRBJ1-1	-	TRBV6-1	CATFEGEAFF	TGTGCCACCTTCGAGGGTGAAGCTTTCTTT
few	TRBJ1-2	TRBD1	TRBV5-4	CASSLEGAYGYTF	TGTGCCAGCAGCTTGGAGGGGGCCTATGGCTACACCTTC
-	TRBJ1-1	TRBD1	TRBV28	CASSPGQGFEAFF	TGTGCCAGCAGTCCGGGACAGGGGTTTGAAGCTTTCTTT
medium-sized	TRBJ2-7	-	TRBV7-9	CASSLTKGTPYEQYF	TGTGCCAGCAGCTTAACCAAGGGGACCCCCTACGAGCAGTACTTC
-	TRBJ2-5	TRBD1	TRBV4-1	CASSQPGQQETQYF	TGCGCCAGCAGCCAACCGGGACAGCAAGAGACCCAGTACTTC
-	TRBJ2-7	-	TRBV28	CASSFYRRDEQYF	TGTGCCAGCAGTTTCTACAGGAGAGACGAGCAGTACTTC
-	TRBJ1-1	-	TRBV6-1	CASSEGGVLNTEAFF	TGTGCCAGCAGTGAAGGCGGGGTCCTGAACACTGAAGCTTTCTTT
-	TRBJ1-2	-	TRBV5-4	CASSLEGLPYGYTF	TGTGCCAGCAGCTTGGAGGGCCTCCCCTATGGCTACACCTTC
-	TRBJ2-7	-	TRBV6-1	CAAASVEQYF	TGTGCCGCCGCTAGTGTCGAGCAGTACTTC
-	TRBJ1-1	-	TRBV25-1	CAAVTNTEAFF	TGTGCCGCCGTTACGAACACTGAAGCTTTCTTT
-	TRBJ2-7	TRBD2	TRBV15	CATSSERGGRDIFYEQYF	TGTGCCACCAGCAGCGAGCGGGGGGGCCGGGATATCTTCTACGAGCAGTACTTC
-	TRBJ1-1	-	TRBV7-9	CASSLSLGGEAFF	TGTGCCAGCAGCTTAAGTCTAGGGGGTGAAGCTTTCTTT
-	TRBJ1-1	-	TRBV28	CASSSPDLNTEAFF	TGTGCCAGCAGTTCCCCGGACTTGAACACTGAAGCTTTCTTT
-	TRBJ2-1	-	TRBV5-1	CASSPDRASYNEQFF	TGCGCCAGCAGCCCGGACCGGGCTAGCTACAATGAGCAGTTCTTC
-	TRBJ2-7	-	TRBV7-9	CASSLETSSYEQYF	TGTGCCAGCAGCTTAGAGACTAGCTCCTACGAGCAGTACTTC
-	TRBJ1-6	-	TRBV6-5	CASSRGNSPLHF	TGTGCCAGCAGTCGGGGGAATTCACCCCTCCACTTT
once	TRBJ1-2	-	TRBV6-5	CASSYKPINYGYTF	TGTGCCAGCAGTTACAAACCCATCAACTATGGCTACACCTTC
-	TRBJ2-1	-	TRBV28	CASGPGPYNEQFF	TGTGCCAGTGGACCAGGACCCTACAATGAGCAGTTCTTC
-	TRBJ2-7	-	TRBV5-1	CASSLGGGLYEQYF	TGCGCCAGCAGCTTGGGGGGTGGATTATACGAGCAGTACTTC
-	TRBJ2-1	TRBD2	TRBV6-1	CATGLDYNEQFF	TGTGCCACCGGACTAGACTACAATGAGCAGTTCTTC
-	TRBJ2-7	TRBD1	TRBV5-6	CASSLAADRVGSYEQYF	TGTGCCAGCAGCTTGGCCGCGGACAGGGTTGGCTCCTACGAGCAGTACTTC
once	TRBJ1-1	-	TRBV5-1	CASRIGDTEAFF	TGCGCCAGCAGGATAGGGGACACTGAAGCTTTCTTT
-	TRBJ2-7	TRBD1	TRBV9	CASSVDQTGSYEQYF	TGTGCCAGCAGCGTAGATCAGACAGGGTCCTACGAGCAGTACTTC
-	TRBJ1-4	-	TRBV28	CASSLRQVINEKLFF	TGTGCCAGCAGTCTTAGACAGGTCATAAATGAAAAACTGTTTTTT
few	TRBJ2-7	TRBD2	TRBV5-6	CASSWLAGEGYEQYF	TGTGCCAGCAGCTGGTTAGCGGGGGAAGGTTACGAGCAGTACTTC
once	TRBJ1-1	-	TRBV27	CASSLSGDTETFF	TGTGCCAGCAGTTTATCGGGTGACACTGAAACTTTCTTT
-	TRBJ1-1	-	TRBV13	CASSPGTGRNTEAFF	TGTGCCAGCAGCCCCGGGACGGGAAGAAACACTGAAGCTTTCTTT
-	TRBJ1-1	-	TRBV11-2	CASSLYPTAGGTEAFF	TGTGCCAGCAGCCTATACCCGACCGCGGGGGGCACTGAAGCTTTCTTT